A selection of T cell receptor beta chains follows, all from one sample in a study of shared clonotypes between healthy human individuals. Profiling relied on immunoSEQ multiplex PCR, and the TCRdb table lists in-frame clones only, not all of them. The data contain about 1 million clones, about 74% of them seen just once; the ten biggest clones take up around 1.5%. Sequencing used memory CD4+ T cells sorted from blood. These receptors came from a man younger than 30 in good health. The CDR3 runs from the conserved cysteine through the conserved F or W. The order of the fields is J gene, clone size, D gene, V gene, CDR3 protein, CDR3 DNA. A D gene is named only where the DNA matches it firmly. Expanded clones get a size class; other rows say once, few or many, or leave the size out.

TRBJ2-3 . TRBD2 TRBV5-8 CASSAGLVNTDTQYF TGTGCCAGCAGCGCGGGACTAGTTAACACAGATACGCAGTATTTT
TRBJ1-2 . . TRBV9 CASNNPGGSSGYTF TGTGCCAGCAACAACCCGGGGGGTTCGAGTGGCTACACCTTC
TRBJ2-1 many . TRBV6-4 CASSDTDRTGEQFF TGTGCCAGCAGTGACACAGACAGGACGGGTGAGCAGTTCTTC
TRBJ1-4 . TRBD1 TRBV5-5 CASSLVAGTANEKLFF TGTGCCAGCAGCTTGGTGGCCGGGACAGCTAATGAAAAACTGTTTTTT
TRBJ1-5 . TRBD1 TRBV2 CASSDSRGNQPQHF TGTGCCAGCAGTGATAGCAGGGGGAATCAGCCCCAGCATTTT
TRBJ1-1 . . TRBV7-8 CASSSARGNTEAFF TGTGCCAGCAGCTCAGCTAGGGGGAACACTGAAGCTTTCTTT
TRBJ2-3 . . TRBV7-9 CASSLSVGGDTQYF TGTGCCAGCAGCTTAAGTGTGGGCGGGGATACGCAGTATTTT
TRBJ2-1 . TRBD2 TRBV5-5 CASSFLPAGGSYNEQFF TGTGCCAGCAGCTTTTTACCAGCGGGAGGTTCCTACAATGAGCAGTTCTTC
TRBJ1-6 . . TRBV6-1 CASIRQGNSPLHF TGTGCCAGCATACGGCAGGGTAATTCACCCCTCCACTTT
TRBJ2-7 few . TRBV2 CASRFFRESYEQYF TGTGCCAGCAGGTTTTTCAGGGAGTCCTACGAGCAGTACTTC
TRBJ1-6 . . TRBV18 CASSPGNSPLHF TGTGCCAGCTCACCGGGAAATTCACCCCTCCACTTT
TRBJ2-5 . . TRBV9 CASSVGLIRVGETQYF TGTGCCAGCAGCGTAGGTCTCATAAGGGTTGGAGAGACCCAGTACTTC
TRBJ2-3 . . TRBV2 CASIGQFTDTQYF TGTGCCAGCATAGGTCAGTTCACAGATACGCAGTATTTT
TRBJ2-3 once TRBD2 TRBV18 CASSTAGVQATDTQYF TGTGCCAGCTCTACCGCGGGGGTTCAGGCGACAGATACGCAGTATTTT
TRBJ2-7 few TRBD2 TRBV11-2 CASSFTNGRAYEQYF TGTGCCAGCAGCTTTACTAACGGGAGGGCCTACGAGCAGTACTTC
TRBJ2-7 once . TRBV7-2 CASSLSITNSYEQYF TGTGCCAGCAGCTTATCGATCACAAACTCCTACGAGCAGTACTTC
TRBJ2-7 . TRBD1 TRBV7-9 CASSLALGQGAYEQYF TGTGCCAGCAGCTTAGCCTTGGGCCAGGGGGCCTACGAGCAGTACTTC
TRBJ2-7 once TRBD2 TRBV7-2 CASSLAPSGRAGEQYF TGTGCCAGCAGCTTAGCGCCGAGCGGGAGGGCCGGAGAGCAGTACTTC
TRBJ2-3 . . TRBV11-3 CASSLDGLDTDTQYF TGTGCCAGCAGCTTAGATGGACTCGACACAGATACGCAGTATTTT
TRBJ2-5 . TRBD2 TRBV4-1 CASSQEPATQRGQETQYF TGCGCCAGCAGCCAAGAGCCCGCTACCCAGCGGGGCCAAGAGACCCAGTACTTC
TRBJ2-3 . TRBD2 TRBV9 CASSVAGGSTDTQYF TGTGCCAGCAGCGTAGCGGGAGGGAGCACAGATACGCAGTATTTT
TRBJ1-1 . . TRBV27 CASSLSVGNTEAFF TGTGCCAGCAGTTTATCAGTAGGGAACACTGAAGCTTTCTTT
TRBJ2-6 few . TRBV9 CASSVGAGGSGANVLTF TGTGCCAGCAGCGTAGGGGCCGGTGGCTCTGGGGCCAACGTCCTGACTTTC
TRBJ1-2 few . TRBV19 CASKQNYGYTF TGTGCCAGTAAACAGAACTATGGCTACACCTTC
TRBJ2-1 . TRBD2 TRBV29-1 CSVDPLLAGVGNEQFF TGCAGCGTTGACCCCTTACTAGCGGGAGTAGGGAATGAGCAGTTCTTC
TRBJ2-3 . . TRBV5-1 CASSLNADTQYF TGCGCCAGCAGCTTGAACGCAGATACGCAGTATTTT
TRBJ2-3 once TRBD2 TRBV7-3 CASSFGLAGVLGAQYF TGTGCCAGCAGCTTCGGACTAGCGGGGGTGCTGGGTGCGCAGTATTTT
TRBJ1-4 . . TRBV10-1 CASSESTQGEKLFF TGCGCCAGCAGTGAGTCAACTCAAGGTGAAAAACTGTTTTTT
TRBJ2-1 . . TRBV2 CASSLSRDPSYNEQFF TGTGCCAGCAGCTTATCCCGGGACCCCTCCTACAATGAGCAGTTCTTC
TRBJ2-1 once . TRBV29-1 CSVVPSSYNEQFF TGCAGCGTTGTTCCTAGCTCCTACAATGAGCAGTTCTTC
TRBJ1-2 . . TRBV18 CASSPLAYGYTF TGTGCCAGCTCACCACTAGCCTATGGCTACACCTTC
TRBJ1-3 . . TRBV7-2 CASSTNGRPGGNTIYF TGTGCCAGCAGCACGAATGGGAGGCCGGGCGGAAACACCATATATTTT
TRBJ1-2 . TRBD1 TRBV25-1 CASSEAGGKFYGYTF TGTGCCAGCAGTGAAGCAGGGGGCAAATTCTATGGCTACACCTTC
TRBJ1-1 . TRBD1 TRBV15 CATSRDSGGRGNTEAFF TGTGCCACCAGCAGAGATTCAGGGGGCAGGGGGAACACTGAAGCTTTCTTT
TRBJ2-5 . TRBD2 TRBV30 CAWRGPSGGETQYF TGTGCCTGGAGAGGTCCTAGCGGGGGAGAGACCCAGTACTTC
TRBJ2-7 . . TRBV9 CASSAGGEQYF TGTGCCAGCAGCGCCGGAGGGGAGCAGTACTTC
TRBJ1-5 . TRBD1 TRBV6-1 CASSESPRGLIGNQPQHF TGTGCCAGCAGTGAATCCCCCAGGGGGCTAATAGGCAATCAGCCCCAGCATTTT
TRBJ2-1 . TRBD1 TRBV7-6 CASSLAQGAGGEQFF TGTGCCAGCAGCTTAGCACAGGGGGCCGGGGGTGAGCAGTTCTTC
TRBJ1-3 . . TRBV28 CAAHRRGGNTIYF TGTGCCGCCCATCGCCGGGGTGGAAACACCATATATTTT
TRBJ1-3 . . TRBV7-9 CASSSTGNTIYF TGTGCCAGCAGCTCGACTGGAAACACCATATATTTT
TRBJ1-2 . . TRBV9 CASSVGTEANYGYTF TGTGCCAGCAGCGTAGGAACGGAAGCTAACTATGGCTACACCTTC
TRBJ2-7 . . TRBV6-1 CASGRGDRAYEQYF TGTGCCAGCGGGCGGGGGGACAGGGCCTACGAGCAGTACTTC